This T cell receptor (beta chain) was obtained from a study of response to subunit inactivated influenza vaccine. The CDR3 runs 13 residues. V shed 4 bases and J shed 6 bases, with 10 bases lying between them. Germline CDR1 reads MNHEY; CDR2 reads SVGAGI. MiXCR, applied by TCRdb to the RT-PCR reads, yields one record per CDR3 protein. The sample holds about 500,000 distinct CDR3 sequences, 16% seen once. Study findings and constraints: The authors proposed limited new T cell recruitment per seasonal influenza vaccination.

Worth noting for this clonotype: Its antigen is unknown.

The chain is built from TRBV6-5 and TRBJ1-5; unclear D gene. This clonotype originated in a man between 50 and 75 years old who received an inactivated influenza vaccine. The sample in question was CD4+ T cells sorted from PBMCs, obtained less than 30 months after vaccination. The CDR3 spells CASSLTALQPQHF. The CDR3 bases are TGTGCCAGCAGTTTAACAGCCCTTCAGCCCCAGCATTTT.